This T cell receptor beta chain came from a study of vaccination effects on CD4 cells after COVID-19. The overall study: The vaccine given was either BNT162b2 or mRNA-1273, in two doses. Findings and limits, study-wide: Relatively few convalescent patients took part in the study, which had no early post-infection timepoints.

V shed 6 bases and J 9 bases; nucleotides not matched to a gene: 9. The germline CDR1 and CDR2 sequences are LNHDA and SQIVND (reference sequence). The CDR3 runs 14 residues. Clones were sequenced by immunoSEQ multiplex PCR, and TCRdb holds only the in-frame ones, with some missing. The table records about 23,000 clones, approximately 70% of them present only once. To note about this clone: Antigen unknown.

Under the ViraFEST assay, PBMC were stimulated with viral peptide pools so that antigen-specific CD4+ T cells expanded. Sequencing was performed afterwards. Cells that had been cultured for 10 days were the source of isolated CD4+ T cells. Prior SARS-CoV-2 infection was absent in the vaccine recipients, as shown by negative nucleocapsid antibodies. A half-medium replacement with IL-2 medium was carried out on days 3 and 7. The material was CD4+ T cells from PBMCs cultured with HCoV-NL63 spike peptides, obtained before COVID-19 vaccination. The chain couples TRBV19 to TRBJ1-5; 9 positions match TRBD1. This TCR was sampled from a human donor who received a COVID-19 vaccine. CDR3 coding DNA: TGTGCCAGTAGCGGACAGGGGAATTTCCCGCCCCAGCATTTT. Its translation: CASSGQGNFPPQHF.